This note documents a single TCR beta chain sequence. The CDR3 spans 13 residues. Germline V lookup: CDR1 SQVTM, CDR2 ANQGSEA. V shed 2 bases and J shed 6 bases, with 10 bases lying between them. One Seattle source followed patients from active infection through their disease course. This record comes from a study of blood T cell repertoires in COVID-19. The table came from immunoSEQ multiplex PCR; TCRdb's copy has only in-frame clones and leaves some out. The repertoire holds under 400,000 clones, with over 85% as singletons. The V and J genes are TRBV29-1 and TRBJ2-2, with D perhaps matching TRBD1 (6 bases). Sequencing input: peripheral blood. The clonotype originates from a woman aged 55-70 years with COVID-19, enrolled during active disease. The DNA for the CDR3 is TGCAGCGTTGAACAGGGGTTTCCCGGGGAGCTGTTTTTT. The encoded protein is CSVEQGFPGELFF.